One sample yielded the 31 T cell receptor beta chains listed below, sequenced in a study of cytomegalovirus exposure and HLA in healthy donors. It was with 60 Vbeta and 13 Jbeta primers that the PCR ran. Measured with immunoSEQ multiplex PCR; TCRdb has only the in-frame clones, and not every one. The data hold about 100,000 clones, with around 73% observed a single time. The specimen sequenced was PBMCs. The receptors were sampled from a man aged 40-49 years in good health and CMV-seronegative.

V usage is TRBV5-6 and J usage is TRBJ2-3; 8 bases are shared with TRBD1. In germline, CDR1 is SGHDT, CDR2 YYEEEE. The CDR3 sequence is 16 residues long. Trimming took 0 bases from V and 2 from J; bases not matched to a gene: 5. The CDR3 nucleotides are TGTGCCAGCAGCTTGGGGGGGACAGGTGTCACAGATACGCAGTATTTT. Amino acids: CASSLGGTGVTDTQYF.

For this clone: The sample carries other DNA sequences with the same CDR3. V is TRBV2 and J is TRBJ2-1; 12 bases agree with TRBD2. The CDR3 has 14 residues. Trimming at V came to 7 bases and at J to 7 bases, leaving 5 bases not matched to a gene. Per germline, CDR1 SNHLY and CDR2 FYNNEI. This CDR3 is CASKTSGGSNEQFF. The DNA for the CDR3 is TGTGCCAGCAAAACTAGCGGGGGGTCGAATGAGCAGTTCTTC.

This sequence joins TRBV5-5 and TRBJ2-4, with 7 bases aligning to TRBD1. After removal of 2 bases from V and 7 bases from J, the junction contained 15 bases not matched to a gene. This CDR3 is 17 amino acids long. Germline-derived CDR1 and CDR2 are SGHKS and YYEKEE (reference sequence). CDR3 amino acids: CASSFQRFAGGVNIQYF. The CDR3 DNA is TGTGCCAGCAGCTTTCAACGTTTCGCAGGGGGAGTGAACATTCAGTACTTC.

The chain combines TRBV7-9 with TRBJ2-2, with unresolved D. The V end was cut by 5 bases, the J end by 8 bases, with 3 bases between. The CDR3 covers 10 residues. Germline V gene data show CDR1 as SEHNR and CDR2 as FQNEAQ (reference sequence). Written as DNA, the CDR3 is TGTGCCAGCAGCCGGGGGGAGCTGTTTTTT. Translating gives CASSRGELFF. Combining the CDR3 with reference TRBV7-9 and TRBJ2-2 gives the whole variable domain DTGVSQNPRHKITKRGQNVTFRCDPISEHNRLYWYRQTLGQGPEFLTYFQNEAQLEKSRLLSDRFSAERPKGSFSTLEIQRTEQGDSAMYLCASSRGELFFGEGSRLTVL.

V is TRBV10-3 and J is TRBJ2-5; 7 bases are a match to TRBD2. The CDR3 length is 17 residues. V dropped 2 bases and J dropped 2; count of bases not matched to a gene: 11. Germline values: CDR1 ENHRY, CDR2 SYGVKD. In nucleotides, the CDR3 is TGTGCCATCAGTGAGCCCCAAACTAGCGTCCCTCAAGAGACCCAGTACTTC. Its protein is CAISEPQTSVPQETQYF.

Many counts were recorded for this clone. CDR3 DNA: TGTGCCAGCAGGCGGGGACAGGGCCCTAACCCCTACACAGATACGCAGTATTTT. Protein: CASRRGQGPNPYTDTQYF. The V call is TRBV28, the J call TRBJ2-3; 9 bases are shared with TRBD1. Per the germline V gene, CDR1 is MDHEN and CDR2 is SYDVKM. The CDR3 runs to 18 residues. V shed 6 bases, J shed 2 bases, and the junction held 15 bases outside the gene matches.

The gene calls are TRBV25-1 and TRBJ2-5, with TRBD2 matching 10 bases. CDR1 MGHDK and CDR2 SYGVNS come from the germline V gene. This CDR3 contains 17 residues. V shed 1 base, J shed 5 bases, and the junction held 10 bases outside the gene matches. CDR3 residues: CASSEWASGGREETQYF. The DNA for the CDR3 is TGTGCCAGCAGTGAATGGGCTAGCGGGGGCCGGGAGGAGACCCAGTACTTC.

This clone was found a few times. For the CDR3, the DNA is TGTGCCAGCAGCCCCAGGGGACCGGGGGGCGGGGAGCTGTTTTTT. Its protein product is CASSPRGPGGGELFF. The chain joins TRBV7-2 to TRBJ2-2, with D perhaps matching TRBD2 (7 bases). This CDR3 region has 15 residues. V lost 5 bases and J 7 bases, leaving 17 bases between the germline ends. The germline V gene has CDR1 SGHTA and CDR2 FQGNSA. The entire variable domain, with the rest obtained from reference TRBV7-2 and TRBJ2-2, is as follows: GAGVSQSPSNKVTEKGKDVELRCDPISGHTALYWYRQSLGQGLEFLIYFQGNSAPDKSGLPSDRFSAERTGGSVSTLTIQRTQQEDSAVYLCASSPRGPGGGELFFGEGSRLTVL.

The rearrangement uses TRBV19 and TRBJ1-1; D might be TRBD1 (6 bases). The CDR3 is 14 amino acids. CDR1 LNHDA and CDR2 SQIVND come from the germline V gene (reference sequence). Trimming removed 8 bases from V and 3 bases from J, with 16 bases in between. CDR3 residues: CASGQNFGYTEAFF. In nucleotides, the CDR3 is TGTGCCAGTGGACAGAATTTTGGGTACACTGAAGCTTTCTTT.

The rearrangement links TRBV6-4 to TRBJ2-1; 8 bases agree with TRBD2. The germline gives CDR1 MRHNA, CDR2 SNTAGT. The CDR3 is 16 amino acids. V was clipped by 4 bases and J by 8 bases; unmatched bases: 13. The CDR3 protein is CASSVGAGVAGYEQFF. As DNA, the CDR3 is TGTGCCAGCAGTGTCGGAGCGGGGGTAGCCGGCTATGAGCAGTTCTTC.

The V and J genes are TRBV14 and TRBJ2-5; a possible D gene is TRBD1 (6 bases). The CDR3 has 14 amino acids. Between the trimmed V and J ends, which lost 8 bases and 1 base, there was a span of 14 bases. Germline assignment: CDR1 SGHDN and CDR2 FVKESK. CDR3 sequence reads: CASGWGTLQETQYF. CDR3 sequence (DNA): TGTGCCAGCGGATGGGGGACACTCCAAGAGACCCAGTACTTC.

The DNA for the CDR3 is TGTGCCAGCTCGGTGAGCTCCCTTCAAGCGGGAGATACGCAGTATTTT. This encodes CASSVSSLQAGDTQYF. V gene TRBV7-2 combines with J gene TRBJ2-3, with D possibly matching TRBD2 (6 bases). V lost 8 bases to trimming and J lost 5 bases, with 23 bases between them. This CDR3 is built from 16 residues. Germline V gives CDR1 SGHTA, CDR2 FQGNSA.

The chain carries TRBV4-2 and TRBJ2-5; a weak D match, TRBD2 (5 bases). V lost 1 base and J 1 base, leaving 10 bases between the germline ends. CDR3 length: 15 amino acids. Germline V gives CDR1 LGHNA, CDR2 YNFKEQ. Here the CDR3 reads CASSQGLTFQETQYF. DNA of the CDR3: TGTGCCAGCAGCCAAGGACTAACTTTCCAAGAGACCCAGTACTTC.

The V call is TRBV6-1, the J call TRBJ2-3, with no clear D. Trimming took 2 bases from V and 8 from J, leaving 8 bases between them. Germline values: CDR1 MNHNS, CDR2 SASEGT. The CDR3 totals 12 residues. CDR3 in DNA: TGTGCCAGCAGTGAAACGGTTGTTACGCAGTATTTT. Translating it yields CASSETVVTQYF.

The V call is TRBV5-6, the J call TRBJ2-7, with a weak D call TRBD1 (5 bases). This CDR3 has 12 amino acids. Germline loops: CDR1 SGHDT, CDR2 YYEEEE. V was clipped by 4 bases and J by 4 bases, with 9 bases between them. CDR3 sequence: CASSPTGYEQYF. CDR3 nucleotides: TGTGCCAGCAGCCCTACAGGTTACGAGCAGTACTTC.

There are a few counts of this clone. This chain links TRBV4-3 with TRBJ2-7; 9 bases match TRBD1. This CDR3 has 14 amino acids. Germline lookup yields CDR1 LGHNA and CDR2 YSLEER. With V trimmed by 4 bases and J by 2 bases, 3 bases remained unmatched. This chain's CDR3 is CASSLGTGPYEQYF. Here the CDR3 DNA reads TGCGCCAGCAGCCTGGGGACAGGGCCCTACGAGCAGTACTTC.

The chain has TRBV18 and TRBJ2-7; 8 bases match TRBD1. The trim removed 3 bases at V and 2 bases at J, leaving 6 bases unmatched. Germline CDR1 KGHSH, CDR2 LQKENI. There are 15 residues in the CDR3. The CDR3 here is CASSPRQGIPYEQYF. CDR3 bases: TGTGCCAGCTCACCCCGACAGGGGATCCCCTACGAGCAGTACTTC.

The chain combines TRBV5-1 with TRBJ2-7; 12 positions match TRBD1. The CDR3 covers 15 residues. Trimming removed 3 bases from V and 11 bases from J; junction bases left unmatched: 12. Germline CDR1 and CDR2: SGHRS and YFSETQ. CDR3 protein: CASSSQGQGAQSEYF. CDR3 coding DNA: TGCGCCAGCAGCTCACAGGGACAGGGGGCACAATCGGAGTACTTC.

This clone was observed once. The CDR3 protein is CASSLTMSYGYTF. CDR3 DNA sequence: TGTGCCAGTAGTCTGACAATGAGCTATGGCTACACCTTC. The chain is built from TRBV19 and TRBJ1-2, with D hard to call. Looked up from germline, CDR1 is LNHDA and CDR2 is SQIVND (reference sequence). Trimming removed 5 bases from V and 4 bases from J, with 11 bases in between. CDR3 length equals 13 residues.

This chain joins TRBV15 and TRBJ2-5; D may be TRBD1 (5 bases). This CDR3 has 14 residues. The germline gives CDR1 LNHNV, CDR2 YYDKDF (reference sequence). Trimming stripped 3 bases from V and 6 bases from J, with 14 bases between. CDR3 sequence (DNA): TGTGCCACCAGCAGTTCTCAGGGTAAAAAGACCCAGTACTTC. This translates into CATSSSQGKKTQYF.

This clone was observed a few times. The chain employs TRBV6-5 and TRBJ2-7; 8 nucleotides line up with TRBD1. V dropped 6 bases and J dropped 3; count of bases not matched to a gene: 7. CDR3 length equals 14 residues. Germline CDR1 is MNHEY and CDR2 is SVGAGI. CDR3 DNA: TGTGCCAGCAGGGCGTCAGGGGGCGTCTACGAGCAGTACTTC. Encoded protein: CASRASGGVYEQYF.

The chain links TRBV5-1 to TRBJ1-2; perhaps TRBD1 as D (5 bases). Germline V gives CDR1 SGHRS, CDR2 YFSETQ. This CDR3 region has 15 residues. The germline V and J ends were trimmed by 3 bases and 2 bases, with 14 bases remaining between them. CDR3 bases: TGCGCCAGCAGCTCCATCCCAGGGAGGAACTATGGCTACACCTTC. It is translated as CASSSIPGRNYGYTF.

The V and J genes are TRBV30 and TRBJ2-4, with 9 nucleotides matching TRBD2. V was pared by 1 base and J by 3 bases, with 10 bases of the junction left unmatched. Germline V gene sequence: CDR1 GTSNPN, CDR2 SVGIG (reference sequence). CDR3 length equals 17 residues. The CDR3 DNA follows: TGTGCCTGGAGTGGGGAGGTAGCGGGGGAGATCAAAAACATTCAGTACTTC. It encodes CAWSGEVAGEIKNIQYF.

This chain uses TRBV10-2 with TRBJ2-7; maybe TRBD1 (5 bases). CDR1 and CDR2 from the germline V gene are WSHSY and SAAADI. The CDR3 extends over 15 amino acids. The V gene lost 3 bases and the J gene lost 2 bases, with 14 bases spanning the gap. The CDR3 nucleotides read TGCGCCAGCAGTGATTGGGCCGCAGGGCCCTACGAGCAGTACTTC. This encodes CASSDWAAGPYEQYF.

The DNA for the CDR3 is TGCGCCAGCAGACCTCGGACTAGCGGGGGGGTCATCGAGCAGTACTTC. Its protein product is CASRPRTSGGVIEQYF. This sequence joins TRBV5-1 and TRBJ2-7; TRBD2 matches at 15 bases. CDR3 length equals 16 residues. The junction had 9 bases not matched to a gene; V was cut back by 5 bases and J by 6 bases. Germline lookup yields CDR1 SGHRS and CDR2 YFSETQ.

The V gene is TRBV7-9, the J gene TRBJ2-7; 7 nucleotides agree with TRBD1. The CDR3 runs 18 residues. Germline V gene sequence: CDR1 SEHNR, CDR2 FQNEAQ (reference sequence). The junction had 12 bases not matched to a gene; V was cut back by 1 base and J by 0 bases. CDR3 protein: CASSLDRVDRLTSYEQYF. CDR3 nucleotides: TGTGCCAGCAGCTTAGATCGTGTGGACAGGCTGACCTCCTACGAGCAGTACTTC. The variable domain in full, completed from reference TRBV7-9 and TRBJ2-7, reads DTGVSQNPRHKITKRGQNVTFRCDPISEHNRLYWYRQTLGQGPEFLTYFQNEAQLEKSRLLSDRFSAERPKGSFSTLEIQRTEQGDSAMYLCASSLDRVDRLTSYEQYFGPGTRLTVT.

The chain links TRBV7-8 to TRBJ1-6; unclear D gene. V lost 9 bases, J lost 10 bases, and 13 bases lay in between. CDR1 and CDR2 from the germline V gene are SGHVS and FQNEAQ. The CDR3 has 12 residues. The CDR3 DNA is TGTGCCAGGAGACTCGGGGAATCACCCCTCCACTTT. This gives the protein CARRLGESPLHF. Complete variable domain (other parts from reference TRBV7-8 and TRBJ1-6): GAGVSQSPRYKVAKRGQDVALRCDPISGHVSLFWYQQALGQGPEFLTYFQNEAQLDKSGLPSDRFFAERPEGSVSTLKIQRTQQEDSAVYLCARRLGESPLHFGNGTRLTVT.

The chain has TRBV9 and TRBJ2-3, with 12 bases that match TRBD2. V shed 6 bases and J 2 bases; nucleotides not matched to a gene: 7. The CDR3 loop spans 16 amino acids. Germline V gene data show CDR1 as SGDLS and CDR2 as YYNGEE. CDR3 amino acids: CASTRLAGAPTDTQYF. The CDR3 DNA follows: TGTGCCAGCACCCGACTAGCGGGGGCCCCCACAGATACGCAGTATTTT.

This chain links TRBV6-1 with TRBJ1-2; D gene uncertain. This CDR3 has 16 residues. The V gene lost 1 base and the J gene lost 1 base, with 13 bases spanning the gap. From germline, CDR1 is MNHNS and CDR2 SASEGT. CDR3 residues: CASSEGTTARNYGYTF. In nucleotides, the CDR3 is TGTGCCAGCAGTGAAGGAACGACTGCTCGTAACTATGGCTACACCTTC.

V gene TRBV7-9 combines with J gene TRBJ2-3; 7 positions agree with TRBD2. J lost 3 bases, V lost 3 bases, and 6 bases had no gene match. The CDR3 consists of 15 residues. CDR1 and CDR2 from the germline V gene are SEHNR and FQNEAQ (reference sequence). The CDR3 coding sequence is TGTGCCAGCAGCTTTCCTGGCGGGGGAACAGATACGCAGTATTTT. It translates to CASSFPGGGTDTQYF.

The CDR3 loop is CASSRTGGITETQYF. The CDR3 DNA reads TGTGCCAGCAGCCGAACAGGGGGAATCACAGAGACCCAGTACTTC. The rearrangement joins TRBV7-9 to TRBJ2-5; 8 positions agree with TRBD1. This CDR3 contains 15 residues. Trimming at V came to 5 bases and at J to 4 bases, leaving 9 bases not matched to a gene. Germline V lookup: CDR1 SEHNR, CDR2 FQNEAQ (reference sequence).